A single sample gave rise to the 8 T cell receptor beta chains below, sequenced in a study of blood T cell repertoires in COVID-19. Using immunoSEQ multiplex PCR, the repertoire was profiled, and TCRdb retains in-frame clones only, with some absent. The data contain some 220,000 clones, 70% to 90% of them singletons. The sequenced material came from peripheral blood. These receptors all stem from a woman under 30 who had recovered from COVID-19.

This sequence joins TRBV28 and TRBJ1-5; D is unclear. Germline loops: CDR1 MDHEN, CDR2 SYDVKM. The V gene lost 3 bases and the J gene lost 2 bases, with 17 bases spanning the gap. The CDR3 is 17 residues long. The CDR3 loop reads CASSLGPLDLGNQPQHF. CDR3 bases: TGTGCCAGCAGTTTGGGTCCCTTGGACTTGGGCAATCAGCCCCAGCATTTT. The whole variable domain, filled in from reference TRBV28 and TRBJ1-5, reads DVKVTQSSRYLVKRTGEKVFLECVQDMDHENMFWYRQDPGLGLRLIYFSYDVKMKEKGDIPEGYSVSREKKERFSLILESASTNQTSMYLCASSLGPLDLGNQPQHFGDGTRLSIL.

This clone was picked up one time. The CDR3 DNA is TGTGCCAGCAGCCCGCCCGGGACACTTTTCTACGAGCAGTACTTC. Translating it yields CASSPPGTLFYEQYF. The chain is built from TRBV14 and TRBJ2-7; a possible D gene is TRBD1 (6 bases). V was cut by 4 bases and J by 3 bases, with 16 bases left in between. The V gene's germline CDR1 is SGHDN and CDR2 FVKESK. This CDR3 is 15 amino acids long. The full variable domain, rest sourced from reference TRBV14 and TRBJ2-7, is EAGVTQFPSHSVIEKGQTVTLRCDPISGHDNLYWYRRVMGKEIKFLLHFVKESKQDESGMPNNRFLAERTGGTYSTLKVQPAELEDSGVYFCASSPPGTLFYEQYFGPGTRLTVT.

The chain links TRBV15 to TRBJ2-7, with TRBD2 as a possible D gene (5 bases). CDR3 length: 15 amino acids. Germline assignment: CDR1 LNHNV and CDR2 YYDKDF (reference sequence). Trimming took 1 base from V and 6 from J, leaving 16 bases between them. This CDR3 is CATSRGTRDPSEQYF. The CDR3 bases are TGTGCCACCAGCAGAGGGACGAGGGATCCGTCCGAGCAGTACTTC.

Of note for this clone: Other DNA sequences of this sample code for an identical CDR3. The chain links TRBV9 to TRBJ2-1; the match to TRBD2 covers 7 bases. The CDR3 is 12 residues long. Trimming removed 4 bases from V and 8 bases from J; junction bases left unmatched: 3. The germline V gene encodes CDR1 SGDLS and CDR2 YYNGEE. The CDR3 spells CASSPGGDEQFF. The CDR3 DNA reads TGTGCCAGCAGCCCGGGGGGTGATGAGCAGTTCTTC.

The CDR3 is CASSLTGVDEKLFF. The DNA for the CDR3 is TGTGCCAGCAGCTTGACAGGGGTGGACGAAAAACTGTTTTTT. The chain joins TRBV2 to TRBJ1-4; 8 bases line up with TRBD1. The CDR3 is made up of 14 amino acids. J lost 8 bases, V lost 6 bases, and 8 bases had no gene match. CDR1 is SNHLY, CDR2 FYNNEI, per germline.

V gene TRBV11-2 combines with J gene TRBJ1-2; D gene unclear. Germline values: CDR1 SGHAT, CDR2 FQNNGV. The V end lost 0 bases, the J end lost 4 bases, and 12 bases lay between the germline ends. This CDR3 region has 15 residues. Written as DNA, the CDR3 is TGTGCCAGCAGCTTAGAGTCCTTTTCCCTCTATGGCTACACCTTC. Amino acid sequence: CASSLESFSLYGYTF.

The V call is TRBV6-5, the J call TRBJ2-7; 8 positions match TRBD1. CDR1 and CDR2 (germline): MNHEY, SVGAGI. Unmatched junction bases numbered 7, after V lost 1 base and J lost 5 bases. CDR3 length equals 15 residues. DNA of the CDR3: TGTGCCAGCAGTTACTTTGGCAGGGGGCTGAACGAGCAGTACTTC. It codes for CASSYFGRGLNEQYF.

The chain recombines TRBV2 with TRBJ1-4, with 9 bases lining up with TRBD1. In germline, CDR1 is SNHLY, CDR2 FYNNEI. The CDR3 is 14 amino acids. Unmatched junction bases numbered 9, after V lost 10 bases and J lost 6 bases. The CDR3 nucleotides read TGTGCCACCTGGGACAGGGAACATGATGAAAAACTGTTTTTT. It yields the protein CATWDREHDEKLFF.